A selection of T cell receptor beta chains follows, all from one sample in a study of blood T cell repertoires in COVID-19. The data were produced by immunoSEQ multiplex PCR, yet TCRdb's version contains in-frame clones alone and is incomplete. The table includes around 180,000 clones, over 65% detected once. Sequencing was performed on peripheral blood. The source of these receptors is a woman of 80 years or more with acute or convalescent COVID-19. Each CDR3 is given with its conserved first and last residue. The D gene is left open where the match is weak. Only some rows state a clone size, as once, few, many or a class for expanded clones.

v_gene: TRBV6-2/TRBV6-3
j_gene: TRBJ2-5
abundance: .
d_gene: TRBD2
CDR3nt: TGTGCCAGCAGTTACGTTTCTGTAGCGGGCTTCCAAGAGACCCAGTACTTC
CDR3aa: CASSYVSVAGFQETQYF

v_gene: TRBV6-1
j_gene: TRBJ1-5
abundance: .
d_gene: TRBD1
CDR3nt: TGTGCCAGCAGTGAGTTTTCCGGGACAGATCTCAATCAGCCCCAGCATTTT
CDR3aa: CASSEFSGTDLNQPQHF

v_gene: TRBV5-1
j_gene: TRBJ1-2
abundance: .
d_gene: .
CDR3nt: TGCGCCAGCAGGATTTTACAGGGAGGGCAGGGTGGCTACACCTTC
CDR3aa: CASRILQGGQGGYTF

v_gene: TRBV6-6
j_gene: TRBJ2-7
abundance: .
d_gene: TRBD2
CDR3nt: TGTGCCAGCAGTCCCCCGGGGGGGTCGGGCTACGAGCAGTACTTC
CDR3aa: CASSPPGGSGYEQYF

v_gene: TRBV6-5
j_gene: TRBJ1-1
abundance: few
d_gene: .
CDR3nt: TGTGCCAGCAGCTTAACAGGGAAGGCAGCTTTCTTT
CDR3aa: CASSLTGKAAFF

v_gene: TRBV4-1
j_gene: TRBJ2-3
abundance: few
d_gene: TRBD2
CDR3nt: TGCGCCAGCAGCCAAGGTCGCTTCGGAACTAGCGGAGGCACAGATACGCAGTATTTT
CDR3aa: CASSQGRFGTSGGTDTQYF

v_gene: TRBV5-5
j_gene: TRBJ2-1
abundance: .
d_gene: .
CDR3nt: TGTGCCAGCAGCTTGTTTTTCAGGGGCCTTCAGTTCTTC
CDR3aa: CASSLFFRGLQFF

v_gene: TRBV11-2
j_gene: TRBJ2-2
abundance: .
d_gene: TRBD2
CDR3nt: TGTGCCAGCACACCGGGACTAGCGGACTTCGGGGAGCTGTTTTTT
CDR3aa: CASTPGLADFGELFF

v_gene: TRBV6-5
j_gene: TRBJ2-4
abundance: few
d_gene: TRBD2
CDR3nt: TGTGCCAGCAGACTTAGCGGGGGAGATAACATTCAGTACTTC
CDR3aa: CASRLSGGDNIQYF

v_gene: TRBV6-5
j_gene: TRBJ2-3
abundance: few
d_gene: .
CDR3nt: TGTGCCAGCAGAGACAGCGTCAGCACAGATACGCAGTATTTT
CDR3aa: CASRDSVSTDTQYF

v_gene: TRBV19
j_gene: TRBJ1-3
abundance: .
d_gene: .
CDR3nt: TGTGCCAGCTCCGCAACAGGAAATCTTGGAAACACCATATATTTT
CDR3aa: CASSATGNLGNTIYF

v_gene: TRBV28
j_gene: TRBJ1-4
abundance: .
d_gene: .
CDR3nt: TGTGCCAGCAGTTTAGCGGGATTTGCTAATGAAAAACTGTTTTTT
CDR3aa: CASSLAGFANEKLFF

v_gene: TRBV7-8
j_gene: TRBJ1-1
abundance: few
d_gene: .
CDR3nt: TGTGCCAGCAGCTTAGAACAATTCCCTGAAGCTTTCTTT
CDR3aa: CASSLEQFPEAFF

v_gene: TRBV30
j_gene: TRBJ2-4
abundance: .
d_gene: TRBD2
CDR3nt: TGTGCCTGGAGTTCTAGCGGGACAAACATTCAGTACTTC
CDR3aa: CAWSSSGTNIQYF

v_gene: TRBV13
j_gene: TRBJ2-2
abundance: .
d_gene: .
CDR3nt: TGTGCCAGCAGCTTAAAAAGGCCAGGCGGGGAGCTGTTTTTT
CDR3aa: CASSLKRPGGELFF

v_gene: TRBV5-1
j_gene: TRBJ1-4
abundance: .
d_gene: .
CDR3nt: TGCGCCAGCAGGGAGGGATCTTCAACTAATGAAAAACTGTTTTTT
CDR3aa: CASREGSSTNEKLFF

v_gene: TRBV4-1
j_gene: TRBJ1-1
abundance: few
d_gene: .
CDR3nt: TGCGCCAGCAGCCAAGATGACGGGGGGTCTGGGGACACTGAAGCTTTCTTT
CDR3aa: CASSQDDGGSGDTEAFF

v_gene: TRBV2
j_gene: TRBJ1-3
abundance: .
d_gene: .
CDR3nt: TGTGCCAGCAGTGTACAGGACTCTGGAAACACCATATATTTT
CDR3aa: CASSVQDSGNTIYF

v_gene: TRBV5-1
j_gene: TRBJ1-4
abundance: .
d_gene: .
CDR3nt: TGCGCCAGCAGCTTGACGGAGGCAAGTGGGGAAAAACTGTTTTTT
CDR3aa: CASSLTEASGEKLFF

v_gene: TRBV4-2
j_gene: TRBJ1-2
abundance: .
d_gene: TRBD1
CDR3nt: TGTGCCAGCAGCCAAGATTACAGGGGGATCAACTATGGCTACACCTTC
CDR3aa: CASSQDYRGINYGYTF

v_gene: TRBV18
j_gene: TRBJ2-5
abundance: .
d_gene: .
CDR3nt: TGTGCCAGCTCACCACCGACCCGGGACTTCCTCCAGTACTTC
CDR3aa: CASSPPTRDFLQYF

v_gene: TRBV21-1
j_gene: TRBJ2-7
abundance: .
d_gene: .
CDR3nt: TGTGCCAGCGGGGGACAGTCAGGGCGATTTGACTACGAGCAGTACTTC
CDR3aa: CASGGQSGRFDYEQYF

v_gene: TRBV4-3
j_gene: TRBJ2-1
abundance: .
d_gene: TRBD2
CDR3nt: TGCGCCAGCAGCCAAGAAGGCGGGAGGGGGGCTAATGAGCAGTTCTTC
CDR3aa: CASSQEGGRGANEQFF

v_gene: TRBV7-9
j_gene: TRBJ2-1
abundance: .
d_gene: TRBD2
CDR3nt: TGTGCCAGCAGCCTCCTAGCGGGAGTCTACAATGAGCAGTTCTTC
CDR3aa: CASSLLAGVYNEQFF

v_gene: TRBV28
j_gene: TRBJ2-7
abundance: .
d_gene: .
CDR3nt: TGTGCCAGCAGTTCCCGGGACACGGGGTACTACGAGCAGTACTTC
CDR3aa: CASSSRDTGYYEQYF

v_gene: TRBV5-4
j_gene: TRBJ1-4
abundance: .
d_gene: .
CDR3nt: TGTGCCAGCAGCTTGACGCAGGGGTTAGGGGAAAAACTGTTTTTT
CDR3aa: CASSLTQGLGEKLFF

v_gene: TRBV19
j_gene: TRBJ2-1
abundance: few
d_gene: TRBD1
CDR3nt: TGTGCCAGTAGTGAGCGGACAGGACCTTACAATGAGCAGTTCTTC
CDR3aa: CASSERTGPYNEQFF

v_gene: TRBV27
j_gene: TRBJ1-2
abundance: .
d_gene: .
CDR3nt: TGTGCCAGCAGTTTCGTCGAGGGAGTCGGCTACACCTTC
CDR3aa: CASSFVEGVGYTF

v_gene: TRBV5-5
j_gene: TRBJ1-3
abundance: .
d_gene: .
CDR3nt: TGTGCCAGCAGCTTGTTGGACAGCTCTGGAAACACCATATATTTT
CDR3aa: CASSLLDSSGNTIYF

v_gene: TRBV19
j_gene: TRBJ1-4
abundance: .
d_gene: TRBD1
CDR3nt: TGTGCCAGTAGTGCGTCAGGGGGCTTCGGCGAAAAACTGTTTTTT
CDR3aa: CASSASGGFGEKLFF

v_gene: TRBV30
j_gene: TRBJ1-4
abundance: .
d_gene: .
CDR3nt: TGTGCCTGGAGTGGGGGTCAGGGTCCGTCTGAAAAACTGTTTTTT
CDR3aa: CAWSGGQGPSEKLFF

v_gene: TRBV19
j_gene: TRBJ1-3
abundance: .
d_gene: TRBD1
CDR3nt: TGTGCCAGTAGTATTCCGCACACAGGGGGCTGGAAAGGAAACACCATATATTTT
CDR3aa: CASSIPHTGGWKGNTIYF

v_gene: TRBV30
j_gene: TRBJ1-2
abundance: .
d_gene: TRBD1
CDR3nt: TGTGCCTGGGACCGTGACAGGGGAAATGGCTACACCTTC
CDR3aa: CAWDRDRGNGYTF

v_gene: TRBV9
j_gene: TRBJ1-4
abundance: few
d_gene: .
CDR3nt: TGTGCCAGCAGCGTAGGACCGGGACTCGGGGAAAAACTGTTTTTT
CDR3aa: CASSVGPGLGEKLFF

v_gene: TRBV10-3
j_gene: TRBJ2-3
abundance: once
d_gene: TRBD2
CDR3nt: TGTGCCATCAGTGGGGGGGGACTAGCGACTAGCACAGATACGCAGTATTTT
CDR3aa: CAISGGGLATSTDTQYF

v_gene: TRBV27
j_gene: TRBJ1-4
abundance: .
d_gene: .
CDR3nt: TGTGCCAGCAGCTACAGGGAGGGAAAACTGTTTTTT
CDR3aa: CASSYREGKLFF

v_gene: TRBV5-6
j_gene: TRBJ2-1
abundance: .
d_gene: TRBD2
CDR3nt: TGTGCCAGCAGCTCCTTTTGGAGCGGGAGGGCCCAGGACAATGAGCAGTTCTTC
CDR3aa: CASSSFWSGRAQDNEQFF

v_gene: TRBV7-8
j_gene: TRBJ2-7
abundance: .
d_gene: TRBD2
CDR3nt: TGTGCCAGCAGCTTTCTAGCGGGAGGAAAGTACGAGCAGTACTTC
CDR3aa: CASSFLAGGKYEQYF